The T cell receptor beta chain described here comes from a study of blood T cell repertoires in COVID-19. TCRdb's copy holds only in-frame clones and misses some; the assay was immunoSEQ multiplex PCR. The repertoire holds hundreds of thousands of clones, with approximately 80% as singletons. CDR1 is MNHEY and CDR2 is SVGAGI in the germline V gene. V was clipped by 10 bases and J by 8 bases; unmatched bases: 19. The CDR3 has 15 residues. The sequenced sample was peripheral blood. The chain couples TRBV6-5 to TRBJ1-2; 7 bases are a match to TRBD1. The TCR was taken from a woman between 50 and 59 years old with active or convalescent COVID-19. CDR3 coding DNA: TGTGCCACCCTACTAATGCTAGGGGGCGTGACAGGCTACACCTTC. It codes for CATLLMLGGVTGYTF.